The clone carrying this TCR beta chain occurred many times. One end of the junction varies from germline; a read error may be responsible. MiXCR was run by TCRdb on the PCR reads, yielding one entry per CDR3 protein. Of 40,000 to 45,000 distinct CDR3 sequences in the sample, less than 20% were seen once. These data originate in a study of molecular identifiers for immune sequencing clone quantification. For the study at large: Four of five RNA aliquots from roughly 21,000 or 96,000 naive CD8 T cells were sequenced.

The CDR3 runs to 14 residues. Sequences were obtained from naive CD8+ T cells from blood, with Jurkat cell RNA spiked in. Subset here: FACS-sorted CD8+CD4-CCR7+CD45RA+ naive T cells. This receptor was taken from a human donor in good health. Some libraries in this study had Jurkat cell RNA spiked in. The genes are TRBV12-3 or TRBV12-4 and TRBJ2-3; the D is unclear. The CDR3 coding sequence is TGTGCCAGCAGTCCCAACTCCGGCACAGATACGCAGTGTTTT. Translation gives CASSPNSGTDTQCF.